Below, 8 T cell receptor beta chains from the same sample are listed, as sequenced in a study of lymphopenia after photon versus proton radiotherapy. Assay used: immunoSEQ multiplex PCR; TCRdb lists only in-frame clones, some missing. Of 150,000 to 200,000 clones in the sample, approximately 91% were seen once. Sequenced here: peripheral blood, sampled from a patient treated with photon-based radiotherapy. These TCRs come from a man in his forties or fifties with gastric cancer.

The J gene is TRBJ1-1, the V gene TRBV6-6; TRBD1 might be the D (5 bases). Germline V lookup: CDR1 MNHNY, CDR2 SVGAGI (reference sequence). The ends were cut back, 0 bases at V and 1 base at J, with 6 bases in the middle. The CDR3 is 14 residues long. CDR3 DNA sequence: TGTGCCAGCAGTTACTCTCAGGGGAACACTGAAGCTTTCTTT. It translates to CASSYSQGNTEAFF.

The DNA for the CDR3 is TGTGCCAGCAGCTACCGGACAGGCGACACCGGGGAGCTGTTTTTT. This gives the protein CASSYRTGDTGELFF. The V and J genes are TRBV5-5 and TRBJ2-2; 7 positions match TRBD1. CDR3 length equals 15 residues. CDR1 and CDR2 from the germline V gene are SGHKS and YYEKEE (reference sequence). Trimming at V came to 3 bases and at J to 3 bases, leaving 5 bases not matched to a gene.

The rearrangement joins TRBV18 to TRBJ1-2; TRBD1 aligns across 9 bases. With V trimmed by 3 bases and J by 4 bases, 15 bases remained unmatched. This CDR3 is built from 18 residues. The germline V gene encodes CDR1 KGHSH and CDR2 LQKENI. CDR3 bases: TGTGCCAGCTCACCGCTCCCCACCCACGGGACAGGGATCTATGGCTACACCTTC. Translating it yields CASSPLPTHGTGIYGYTF.

The CDR3 reads CASGGGTSLYEQYF. For the CDR3, the DNA is TGTGCCAGCGGGGGCGGGACCTCTCTCTACGAGCAGTACTTC. This chain joins TRBV6-5 and TRBJ2-7; D possibly uses TRBD1 or TRBD2 (6 bases each). The CDR3 sequence is 14 residues long. V was cut by 8 bases and J by 3 bases, with 17 bases left in between. Germline CDR1 is MNHEY and CDR2 is SVGAGI.

The chain couples TRBV7-2 to TRBJ2-7; D unresolved. V gave up 1 base and J gave up 6 bases, with 7 bases separating them. This CDR3 is built from 12 residues. The germline gives CDR1 SGHTA, CDR2 FQGNSA. CDR3 nucleotides: TGTGCCAGCAGCTTAGGAAACGCCGAGCAGTACTTC. As protein: CASSLGNAEQYF.

V and J are TRBV5-5 and TRBJ2-2; a possible D gene is TRBD1 (6 bases). CDR1 and CDR2 from the germline V gene are SGHKS and YYEKEE (reference sequence). The CDR3 runs 17 residues. The ends were cut back, 4 bases at V and 3 bases at J, with 19 bases in the middle. CDR3 region: CASSVQPDSPYTGELFF. The CDR3 DNA reads TGTGCCAGCAGCGTCCAACCGGACAGCCCCTACACCGGGGAGCTGTTTTTT.

V usage is TRBV30 and J usage is TRBJ1-6, with D maybe TRBD1 (6 bases). Germline CDR1 GTSNPN, CDR2 SVGIG (reference sequence). The CDR3 has 14 amino acids. V was pared by 4 bases and J by 10 bases, with 17 bases between. CDR3 loop: CAWMAQGGRSPLHF. CDR3 nucleotide sequence: TGTGCCTGGATGGCCCAAGGGGGTCGGTCACCCCTCCACTTT. Drawing the rest from reference TRBV30 and TRBJ1-6, the complete variable domain is SQTIHQWPATLVQPVGSPLSLECTVEGTSNPNLYWYRQAAGRGLQLLFYSVGIGQISSEVPQNLSASRPQDRQFILSSKKLLLSDSGFYLCAWMAQGGRSPLHFGNGTRLTVT.

The V call is TRBV21-1, the J call TRBJ2-3; no DNA check was done on the table's D call, TRBD1. TRBV21-1 is a listed pseudogene. This CDR3 spans 16 amino acids. The CDR3 nucleotides are TGTGCCAGCAGCCTCCCTTGGGGACAGGGTGGAGATACGCAGTATTTT. It is translated as CASSLPWGQGGDTQYF.